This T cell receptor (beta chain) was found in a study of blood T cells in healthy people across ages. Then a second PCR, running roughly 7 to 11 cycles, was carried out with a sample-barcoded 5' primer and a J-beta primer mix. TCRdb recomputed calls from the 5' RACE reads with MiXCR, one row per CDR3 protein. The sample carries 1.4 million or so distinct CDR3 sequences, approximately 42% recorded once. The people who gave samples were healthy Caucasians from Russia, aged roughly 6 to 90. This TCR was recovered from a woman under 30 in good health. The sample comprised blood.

CDR3 sequence (DNA): TGTGCCAGCTCGGACGGACTCCAAGAGACCCAGTACTTC. Amino acid sequence: CASSDGLQETQYF. The gene calls are TRBV2 and TRBJ2-5; a possible D gene is TRBD2 (5 bases). CDR1 and CDR2 from the germline V gene are SNHLY and FYNNEI. Trimming left V 8 bases short and J 1 base short, with 11 bases between. CDR3 length: 13 amino acids.